This is a list of T cell receptor beta chains from one sample in a study of vaccination and CD4 T cells after COVID-19. TCRdb called the PCR reads again in MiXCR, with one record for every CDR3 protein. The data hold around 19,000 distinct CDR3 sequences, with around a third observed a single time. Antigens for these TCRs are unknown. Sequenced material: CD4+ T cells from blood, cultured in vitro, taken about 7 months after SARS-CoV-2 vaccination. These receptors originate from a human donor who had recovered from COVID-19. Each CDR3 is given with its conserved first and last residue. Each record gives: J gene, V gene, CDR3 length, D gene, clone size, CDR3 protein, CDR3 DNA. D genes are given only for firm matches. Expanded clones are given a class, and other clones once, few, many or no size at all.

J: TRBJ2-7
V: TRBV27
length: 14
D: TRBD2
size: few
CDR3: CASSYSGSEYEQYF
DNA: TGTGCCAGCAGTTATAGCGGGAGCGAGTACGAGCAGTACTTC

J: TRBJ2-3
V: TRBV7-9
length: 13
D: NA
size: NA
CDR3: CASSSNQGDTQYF
DNA: TGTGCCAGCAGCTCTAACCAGGGGGATACGCAGTATTTT

J: TRBJ1-2
V: TRBV10-1
length: 13
D: NA
size: NA
CDR3: CASSDGDGYGYTF
DNA: TGCGCCAGCAGTGACGGGGACGGCTATGGCTACACCTTC

J: TRBJ2-7
V: TRBV20-1
length: 13
D: NA
size: few
CDR3: CSASPQGYYEQYF
DNA: TGCAGTGCTAGCCCCCAGGGGTACTACGAGCAGTACTTC

J: TRBJ2-1
V: TRBV28
length: 14
D: TRBD1
size: few
CDR3: CASSPRTGAREQFF
DNA: TGTGCCAGCAGTCCAAGGACAGGGGCAAGGGAGCAGTTCTTC

J: TRBJ2-5
V: TRBV5-4
length: 14
D: NA
size: NA
CDR3: CASSSGLSQETQYF
DNA: TGTGCCAGCAGCTCCGGACTATCCCAAGAGACCCAGTACTTC

J: TRBJ1-5
V: TRBV10-3
length: 14
D: TRBD1
size: few
CDR3: CATGGTGGGQPQHF
DNA: TGTGCCACCGGAGGGACAGGGGGCGGACAGCCCCAGCATTTT

J: TRBJ1-6
V: TRBV12-3/TRBV12-4
length: 16
D: TRBD1
size: NA
CDR3: CASSPSGQGKNSPLHF
DNA: TGTGCCAGCAGCCCGTCCGGACAGGGAAAGAATTCACCCCTCCACTTT

J: TRBJ1-5
V: TRBV2
length: 14
D: TRBD1
size: NA
CDR3: CASIRDRANQPQHF
DNA: TGTGCCAGCATTAGGGACAGGGCCAATCAGCCCCAGCATTTT

J: TRBJ1-5
V: TRBV20-1
length: 13
D: NA
size: few
CDR3: CSARRDSPQPQHF
DNA: TGCAGTGCTAGGAGGGACTCCCCTCAGCCCCAGCATTTT

J: TRBJ2-2
V: TRBV10-3
length: 13
D: TRBD1
size: NA
CDR3: CAIRGQDTGELFF
DNA: TGTGCCATCAGAGGACAGGACACCGGGGAGCTGTTTTTT

J: TRBJ2-7
V: TRBV5-4
length: 15
D: TRBD1
size: NA
CDR3: CASRNFGTGVPEQYF
DNA: TGTGCCAGCAGAAACTTCGGGACAGGGGTCCCCGAGCAGTACTTC

J: TRBJ2-7
V: TRBV18
length: 15
D: TRBD2
size: NA
CDR3: CASSPGLAGAYEQYF
DNA: TGTGCCAGCTCACCGGGACTAGCGGGAGCCTACGAGCAGTACTTC

J: TRBJ2-7
V: TRBV7-9
length: 18
D: TRBD2
size: NA
CDR3: CARSPGGVRREYTYEQYF
DNA: TGTGCCAGGAGTCCCGGAGGGGTTAGGCGGGAGTACACCTACGAGCAGTACTTC

J: TRBJ2-1
V: TRBV15
length: 14
D: NA
size: NA
CDR3: CATSRFTEYNEQFF
DNA: TGTGCCACCAGCAGATTTACAGAGTACAATGAGCAGTTCTTC

J: TRBJ2-5
V: TRBV19
length: 15
D: TRBD1
size: NA
CDR3: CASSRGGQGQETQYF
DNA: TGTGCCAGTAGTAGGGGGGGACAGGGACAAGAGACCCAGTACTTC

J: TRBJ2-2
V: TRBV20-1
length: 15
D: NA
size: NA
CDR3: CSARGASENTGELFF
DNA: TGCAGTGCTAGAGGCGCTAGCGAGAACACCGGGGAGCTGTTTTTT

J: TRBJ1-5
V: TRBV28
length: 16
D: NA
size: NA
CDR3: CASLVGGAKGNQPQHF
DNA: TGTGCCAGCCTGGTGGGGGGCGCAAAGGGCAATCAGCCCCAGCATTTT

J: TRBJ2-5
V: TRBV6-1
length: 11
D: NA
size: NA
CDR3: CASTDRETQYF
DNA: TGTGCCAGCACGGATCGGGAGACCCAGTACTTC

J: TRBJ2-3
V: TRBV20-1
length: 14
D: TRBD2
size: few
CDR3: CSARDPSGGDTQYF
DNA: TGCAGTGCTAGAGATCCGTCGGGAGGAGATACGCAGTATTTT

J: TRBJ2-1
V: TRBV6-1
length: 14
D: TRBD2
size: NA
CDR3: CASSEGIPGGKQFF
DNA: TGTGCCAGCAGTGAAGGCATTCCGGGGGGGAAGCAGTTCTTC

J: TRBJ1-2
V: TRBV10-3
length: 17
D: NA
size: few
CDR3: CAISESRGFVRVDGYTF
DNA: TGTGCCATCAGTGAGTCCCGAGGGTTTGTTAGGGTCGACGGCTACACCTTC

J: TRBJ2-2
V: TRBV28
length: 17
D: TRBD2
size: NA
CDR3: CASSIPRLAGATGELFF
DNA: TGTGCCAGCAGCATCCCGAGACTAGCGGGAGCAACCGGGGAGCTGTTTTTT

J: TRBJ2-1
V: TRBV5-1
length: 16
D: NA
size: NA
CDR3: CAGSTRTASSYNEQFF
DNA: TGCGCCGGCAGCACTCGGACGGCGAGCTCCTACAATGAGCAGTTCTTC

J: TRBJ1-5
V: TRBV7-2
length: 13
D: NA
size: few
CDR3: CASSNRDTKAQHF
DNA: TGTGCCAGCAGCAACCGGGACACGAAGGCCCAGCATTTT

J: TRBJ2-5
V: TRBV11-1
length: 15
D: NA
size: few
CDR3: CASSLAGGRGETQYF
DNA: TGTGCCAGCAGCTTAGCGGGAGGTAGGGGGGAGACCCAGTACTTC

J: TRBJ2-7
V: TRBV2
length: 15
D: TRBD2
size: NA
CDR3: CASTSAGGFLGEQYF
DNA: TGTGCCAGCACCTCTGCGGGAGGATTCTTAGGCGAGCAGTACTTC

J: TRBJ2-7
V: TRBV20-1
length: 14
D: NA
size: NA
CDR3: CSARPSSWGGEQYF
DNA: TGCAGTGCTAGGCCCTCCTCCTGGGGAGGCGAGCAGTACTTC

J: TRBJ2-7
V: TRBV27
length: 15
D: TRBD1
size: NA
CDR3: CASRGTGQESYEQYF
DNA: TGTGCCAGCAGAGGTACGGGACAGGAATCCTACGAGCAGTACTTC

J: TRBJ2-1
V: TRBV27
length: 16
D: TRBD1
size: NA
CDR3: CASRTWDRRSLNEQFF
DNA: TGTGCCAGCAGAACCTGGGACAGACGGTCTTTGAATGAGCAGTTCTTC

J: TRBJ2-7
V: TRBV11-1
length: 15
D: TRBD2
size: few
CDR3: CASSLELAGVHEQYF
DNA: TGTGCCAGCAGCTTGGAGCTAGCGGGAGTCCACGAGCAGTACTTC

J: TRBJ1-1
V: TRBV20-1
length: 15
D: NA
size: NA
CDR3: CSARATGTQNTEAFF
DNA: TGCAGTGCTAGAGCAACCGGGACGCAGAACACTGAAGCTTTCTTT

J: TRBJ2-7
V: TRBV19
length: 13
D: NA
size: once
CDR3: CASSGSSRNEQYF
DNA: TGTGCCAGTAGTGGGAGCAGCCGTAACGAGCAGTACTTC

J: TRBJ2-3
V: TRBV6-2/TRBV6-3
length: 15
D: TRBD2
size: few
CDR3: CASRMIAGSPDTQYF
DNA: TGTGCCAGCAGGATGATAGCGGGAAGCCCAGATACGCAGTATTTT

J: TRBJ2-5
V: TRBV18
length: 16
D: TRBD2
size: NA
CDR3: CASSPPRLAGTETQYF
DNA: TGTGCCAGCTCACCACCGCGACTAGCGGGGACAGAGACCCAGTACTTC

J: TRBJ2-2
V: TRBV7-9
length: 18
D: TRBD2
size: NA
CDR3: CASSFGTSGFGVTGELFF
DNA: TGTGCCAGCAGCTTTGGGACTAGCGGGTTCGGAGTCACCGGGGAGCTGTTTTTT

J: TRBJ2-5
V: TRBV7-9
length: 13
D: NA
size: NA
CDR3: CASSLAGRETQYF
DNA: TGTGCCAGCAGCTTAGCAGGGAGAGAGACCCAGTACTTC